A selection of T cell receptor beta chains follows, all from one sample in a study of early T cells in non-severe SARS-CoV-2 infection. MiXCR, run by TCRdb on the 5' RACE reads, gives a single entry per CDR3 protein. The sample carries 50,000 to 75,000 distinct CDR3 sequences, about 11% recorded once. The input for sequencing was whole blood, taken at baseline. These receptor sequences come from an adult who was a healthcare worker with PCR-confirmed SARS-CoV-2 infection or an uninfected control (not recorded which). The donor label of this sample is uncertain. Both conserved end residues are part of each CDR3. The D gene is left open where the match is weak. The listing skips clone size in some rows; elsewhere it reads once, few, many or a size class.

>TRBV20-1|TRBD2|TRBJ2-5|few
CSAGGGALETQYF
TGCAGTGCTGGCGGGGGGGCCTTGGAGACCCAGTACTTC
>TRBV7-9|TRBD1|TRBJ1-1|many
CASRGGQENTEAFF
TGTGCCAGCAGGGGAGGACAGGAGAACACTGAAGCTTTCTTT
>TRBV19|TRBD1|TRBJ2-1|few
CASRTGYAKDEQFF
TGTGCCAGTAGGACAGGGTACGCGAAGGATGAGCAGTTCTTC
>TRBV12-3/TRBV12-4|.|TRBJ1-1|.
CASTMSGFTTEAFF
TGTGCCAGCACAATGTCAGGGTTCACGACTGAAGCTTTCTTT
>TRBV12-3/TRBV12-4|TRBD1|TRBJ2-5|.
CASSSPGQTAQETQYF
TGTGCCAGCAGTTCGCCGGGACAGACGGCTCAAGAGACCCAGTACTTC
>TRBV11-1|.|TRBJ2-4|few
CASSLAPSGTSNIQYF
TGTGCCAGCAGCTTAGCCCCCTCAGGGACATCAAACATTCAGTACTTC
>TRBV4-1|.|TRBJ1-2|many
CASSRVKGLDYGYTF
TGCGCCAGCAGCCGAGTGAAGGGGCTTGACTATGGCTACACCTTC
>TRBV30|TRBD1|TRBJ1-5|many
CAWSVLTGGKSQPQHF
TGTGCCTGGAGTGTACTCACAGGGGGCAAGAGTCAGCCCCAGCATTTT
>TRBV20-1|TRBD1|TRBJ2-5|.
CSATGTGHGETQYF
TGCAGTGCTACAGGGACAGGCCATGGAGAGACCCAGTACTTC
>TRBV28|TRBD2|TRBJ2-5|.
CASSPGGLGETQYF
TGTGCCAGCAGTCCGGGAGGGCTTGGAGAGACCCAGTACTTC
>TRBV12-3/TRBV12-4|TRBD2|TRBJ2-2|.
CASNPNTGTSTSFTGELFF
TGTGCCAGCAACCCTAATACCGGGACTAGTACGTCTTTTACCGGGGAGCTGTTTTTT
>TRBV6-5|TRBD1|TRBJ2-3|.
CASTYGTGRDTQYF
TGTGCCAGCACCTACGGGACAGGGAGGGATACGCAGTATTTT
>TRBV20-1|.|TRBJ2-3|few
CSASPRDTQYF
TGCAGTGCTAGCCCCCGAGATACGCAGTATTTT
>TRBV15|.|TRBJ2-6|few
CATSTPRLGANVLTF
TGTGCCACCAGCACCCCCCGGCTGGGGGCCAACGTCCTGACTTTC
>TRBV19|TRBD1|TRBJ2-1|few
CASSTASRDRVSVF
TGTGCCAGTAGTACCGCCTCCCGGGACAGGGTTTCTGTCTTC
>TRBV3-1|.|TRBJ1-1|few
CASSQGVRTEAFF
TGTGCCAGCAGCCAAGGTGTCAGAACTGAAGCTTTCTTT
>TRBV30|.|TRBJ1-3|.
CAWSEGPMGGNTIYF
TGTGCCTGGAGTGAGGGGCCCATGGGAGGAAACACCATATATTTT
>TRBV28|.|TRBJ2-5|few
CASSSKDQETQYF
TGTGCCAGCAGCTCCAAAGACCAAGAGACCCAGTACTTC
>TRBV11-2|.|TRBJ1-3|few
CASSLVSQGNTIYF
TGTGCCAGCAGCTTAGTCTCCCAGGGTAACACCATATATTTT
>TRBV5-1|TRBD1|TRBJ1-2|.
CASSLTGGSYGYTF
TGCGCCAGCAGCTTGACAGGGGGGAGCTATGGCTACACCTTC
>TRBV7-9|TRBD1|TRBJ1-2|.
CASTAYGTAAGGYTF
TGTGCCAGCACCGCCTACGGGACAGCGGCTGGAGGCTACACCTTC
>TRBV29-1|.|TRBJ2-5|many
CSVDPWTEYQETQYF
TGCAGCGTTGATCCCTGGACAGAGTACCAAGAGACCCAGTACTTC
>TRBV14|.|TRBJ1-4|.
CATPCGNAVSEKLFF
TGTGCCACCCCCTGTGGTAATGCGGTCTCCGAAAAACTGTTTTTT
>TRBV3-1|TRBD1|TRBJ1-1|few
CASSPGQGFTEVFF
TGTGCCAGCAGCCCGGGACAGGGCTTCACTGAAGTTTTCTTT
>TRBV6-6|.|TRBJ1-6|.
CASSSRGNSPLHF
TGTGCCAGCAGTTCCCGAGGCAATTCACCCCTCCACTTT
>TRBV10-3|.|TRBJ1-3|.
CAIMGEDSGNTIYF
TGTGCCATCATGGGGGAGGATTCTGGAAACACCATATATTTT
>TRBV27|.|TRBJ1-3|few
CASSRSYPQGLSGNTIYF
TGTGCCAGCAGCCGGAGCTACCCACAGGGCCTCTCTGGAAACACCATATATTTT
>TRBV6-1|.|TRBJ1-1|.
CASSAWEGLNTEAFF
TGTGCCAGCAGCGCCTGGGAGGGGTTGAACACTGAAGCTTTCTTT